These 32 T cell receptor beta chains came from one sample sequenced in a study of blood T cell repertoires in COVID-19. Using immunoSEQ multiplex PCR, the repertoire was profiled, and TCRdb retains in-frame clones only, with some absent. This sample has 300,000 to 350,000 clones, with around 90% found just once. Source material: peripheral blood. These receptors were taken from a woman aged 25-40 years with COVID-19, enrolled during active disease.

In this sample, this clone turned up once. The chain's CDR3 is CASSDTADSGNTIYF. The DNA of the CDR3 is TGCGCCAGCAGCGATACAGCGGACTCTGGAAACACCATATATTTT. This chain links TRBV5-1 with TRBJ1-3; D uncertain. CDR3 length equals 15 residues. Trimming cost V 4 bases and J 0 bases, with 11 bases left between them. Germline V gene data show CDR1 as SGHRS and CDR2 as YFSETQ.

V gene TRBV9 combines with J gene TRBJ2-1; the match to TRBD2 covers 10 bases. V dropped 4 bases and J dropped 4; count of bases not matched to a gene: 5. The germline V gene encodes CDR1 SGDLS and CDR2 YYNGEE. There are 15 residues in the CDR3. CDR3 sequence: CASSTRTSGYNEQFF. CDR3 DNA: TGTGCCAGCAGCACCCGGACTAGCGGTTACAATGAGCAGTTCTTC.

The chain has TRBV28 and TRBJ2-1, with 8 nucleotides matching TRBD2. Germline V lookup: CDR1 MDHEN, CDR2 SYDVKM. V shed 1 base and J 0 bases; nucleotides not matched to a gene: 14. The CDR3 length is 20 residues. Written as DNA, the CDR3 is TGTGCCAGCAGTTTATCTGGACTAGCCCTTGTGTCAAGCTCCTACAATGAGCAGTTCTTC. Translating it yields CASSLSGLALVSSSYNEQFF.

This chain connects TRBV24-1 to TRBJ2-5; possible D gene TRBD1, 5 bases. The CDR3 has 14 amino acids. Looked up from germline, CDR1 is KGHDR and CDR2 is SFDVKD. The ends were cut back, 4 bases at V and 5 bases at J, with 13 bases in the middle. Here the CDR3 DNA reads TGTGCCACCAGTGACGCCAGGGTTGGGGAGACCCAGTACTTC. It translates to CATSDARVGETQYF.

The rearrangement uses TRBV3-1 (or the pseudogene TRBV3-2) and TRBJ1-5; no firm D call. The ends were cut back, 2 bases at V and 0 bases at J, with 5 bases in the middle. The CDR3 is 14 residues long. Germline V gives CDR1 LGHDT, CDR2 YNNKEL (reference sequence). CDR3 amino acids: CASSQFYSNQPQHF. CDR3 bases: TGTGCCAGCAGCCAATTTTATAGCAATCAGCCCCAGCATTTT.

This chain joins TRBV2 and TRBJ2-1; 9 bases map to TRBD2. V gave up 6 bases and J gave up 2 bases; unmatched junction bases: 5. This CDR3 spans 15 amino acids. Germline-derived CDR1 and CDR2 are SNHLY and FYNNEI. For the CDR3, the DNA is TGTGCCAGCAGAGGAGCGGGAGGAGCCTACAATGAGCAGTTCTTC. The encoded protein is CASRGAGGAYNEQFF.

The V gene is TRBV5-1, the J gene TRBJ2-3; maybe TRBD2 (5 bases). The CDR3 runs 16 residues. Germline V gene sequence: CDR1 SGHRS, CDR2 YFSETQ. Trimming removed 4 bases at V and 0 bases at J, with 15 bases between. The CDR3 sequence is CASSGLAPPSTDTQYF. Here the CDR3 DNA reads TGCGCCAGCAGCGGCCTAGCTCCCCCTAGCACAGATACGCAGTATTTT. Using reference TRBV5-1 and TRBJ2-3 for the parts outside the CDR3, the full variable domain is KAGVTQTPRYLIKTRGQQVTLSCSPISGHRSVSWYQQTPGQGLQFLFEYFSETQRNKGNFPGRFSGRQFSNSRSEMNVSTLELGDSALYLCASSGLAPPSTDTQYFGPGTRLTVL.

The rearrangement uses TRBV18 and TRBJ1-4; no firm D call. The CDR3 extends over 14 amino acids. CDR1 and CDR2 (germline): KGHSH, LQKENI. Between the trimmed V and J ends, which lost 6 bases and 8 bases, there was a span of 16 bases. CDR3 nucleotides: TGTGCCAGCTCCGGCCAGGTCACGCGCGAAAAACTGTTTTTT. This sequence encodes CASSGQVTREKLFF.

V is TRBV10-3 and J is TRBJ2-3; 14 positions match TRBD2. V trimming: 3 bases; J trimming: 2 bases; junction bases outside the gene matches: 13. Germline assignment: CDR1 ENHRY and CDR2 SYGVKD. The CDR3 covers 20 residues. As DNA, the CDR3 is TGTGCCATCAGTGAAAGGCCTGGACTAGCGGGAGGCTCCCCCACAGATACGCAGTATTTT. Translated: CAISERPGLAGGSPTDTQYF.

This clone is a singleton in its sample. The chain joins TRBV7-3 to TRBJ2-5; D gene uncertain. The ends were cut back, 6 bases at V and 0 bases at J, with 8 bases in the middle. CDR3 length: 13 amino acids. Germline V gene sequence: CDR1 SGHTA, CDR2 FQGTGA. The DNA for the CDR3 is TGTGCCAGCAGTACAGTGTACCAAGAGACCCAGTACTTC. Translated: CASSTVYQETQYF.

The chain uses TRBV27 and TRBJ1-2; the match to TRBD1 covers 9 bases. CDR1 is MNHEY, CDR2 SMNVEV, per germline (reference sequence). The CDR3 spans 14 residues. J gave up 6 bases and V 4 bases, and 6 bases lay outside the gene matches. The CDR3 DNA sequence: TGTGCCAGCAGTTCCTTGACAGGGGGAAATGGCTACACCTTC. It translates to CASSSLTGGNGYTF.

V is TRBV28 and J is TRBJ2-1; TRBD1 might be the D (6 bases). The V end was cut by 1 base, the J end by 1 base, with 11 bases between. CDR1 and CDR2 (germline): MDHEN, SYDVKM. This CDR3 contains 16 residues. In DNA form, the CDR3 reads TGTGCCAGCAGTTTATCCAGGGGTCGTTCCTACAATGAGCAGTTCTTC. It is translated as CASSLSRGRSYNEQFF.

The CDR3 DNA sequence: TGTGCCAGTAGTACGTACCTGGCGAACACTGAAGCTTTCTTT. It yields the protein CASSTYLANTEAFF. This chain uses TRBV19 with TRBJ1-1; D uncertain. CDR3 size: 14 residues. Trimming took off 4 bases at V and 1 base at J, with 10 bases between the two ends. Looked up from germline, CDR1 is LNHDA and CDR2 is SQIVND (reference sequence).

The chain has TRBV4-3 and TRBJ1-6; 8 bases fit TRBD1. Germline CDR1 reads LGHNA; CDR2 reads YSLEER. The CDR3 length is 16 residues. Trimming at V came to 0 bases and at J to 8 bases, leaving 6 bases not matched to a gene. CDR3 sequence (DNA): TGCGCCAGCAGCCAAGATAGTCGGGACAGGTATTCACCCCTCCACTTT. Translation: CASSQDSRDRYSPLHF.

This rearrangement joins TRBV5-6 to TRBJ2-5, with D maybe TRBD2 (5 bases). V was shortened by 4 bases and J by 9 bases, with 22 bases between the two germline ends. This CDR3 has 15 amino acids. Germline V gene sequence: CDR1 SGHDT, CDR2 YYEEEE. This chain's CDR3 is CASSRSGAPHGAQYF. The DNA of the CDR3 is TGTGCCAGCAGCCGAAGCGGAGCCCCCCATGGGGCCCAGTACTTC.

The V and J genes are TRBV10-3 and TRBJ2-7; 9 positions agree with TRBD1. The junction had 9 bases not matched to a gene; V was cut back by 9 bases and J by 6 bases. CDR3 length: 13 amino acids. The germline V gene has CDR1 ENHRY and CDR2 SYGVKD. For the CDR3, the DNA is TGTGCCATAAGGACAGGGGCCGCCCGCGAGCAGTACTTC. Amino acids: CAIRTGAAREQYF.

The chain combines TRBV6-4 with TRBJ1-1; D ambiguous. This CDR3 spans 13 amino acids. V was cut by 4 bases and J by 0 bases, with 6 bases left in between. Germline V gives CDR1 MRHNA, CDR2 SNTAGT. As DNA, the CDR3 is TGTGCCAGCAGTGTAACACTGAACACTGAAGCTTTCTTT. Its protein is CASSVTLNTEAFF.

In DNA form, the CDR3 reads TGTGCCAGCAGTCCAGGGACTAGCGGGAAAAGAATAGATACGCAGTATTTT. It yields the protein CASSPGTSGKRIDTQYF. The rearrangement links TRBV2 to TRBJ2-3, with TRBD2 matching over 13 bases. With V trimmed by 5 bases and J by 5 bases, 10 bases remained unmatched. Looked up from germline, CDR1 is SNHLY and CDR2 is FYNNEI. The CDR3 consists of 17 residues. Full variable domain (outside the CDR3, taken from reference TRBV2 and TRBJ2-3): EPEVTQTPSHQVTQMGQEVILRCVPISNHLYFYWYRQILGQKVEFLVSFYNNEISEKSEIFDDQFSVERPDGSNFTLKIRSTKLEDSAMYFCASSPGTSGKRIDTQYFGPGTRLTVL.

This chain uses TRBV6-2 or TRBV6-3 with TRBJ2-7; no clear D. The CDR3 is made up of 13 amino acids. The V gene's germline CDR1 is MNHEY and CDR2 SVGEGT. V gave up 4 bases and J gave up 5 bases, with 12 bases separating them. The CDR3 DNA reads TGTGCCAGCAGTTTGATTAGTTACCACGAGCAGTACTTC. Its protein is CASSLISYHEQYF.

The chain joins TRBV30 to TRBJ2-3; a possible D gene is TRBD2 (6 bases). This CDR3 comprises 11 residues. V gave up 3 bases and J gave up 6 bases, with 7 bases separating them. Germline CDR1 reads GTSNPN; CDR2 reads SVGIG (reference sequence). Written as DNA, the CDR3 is TGTGCCTGGAGACGGGGGGATACGCAGTATTTT. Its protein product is CAWRRGDTQYF. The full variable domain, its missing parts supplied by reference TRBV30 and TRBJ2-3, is SQTIHQWPATLVQPVGSPLSLECTVEGTSNPNLYWYRQAAGRGLQLLFYSVGIGQISSEVPQNLSASRPQDRQFILSSKKLLLSDSGFYLCAWRRGDTQYFGPGTRLTVL.

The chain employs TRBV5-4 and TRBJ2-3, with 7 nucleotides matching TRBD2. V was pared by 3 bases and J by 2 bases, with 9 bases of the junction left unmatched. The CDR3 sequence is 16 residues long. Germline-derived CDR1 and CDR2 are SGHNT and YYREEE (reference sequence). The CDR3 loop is CASSWGGAGLTDTQYF. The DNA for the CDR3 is TGTGCCAGCAGCTGGGGAGGGGCGGGCCTCACAGATACGCAGTATTTT.

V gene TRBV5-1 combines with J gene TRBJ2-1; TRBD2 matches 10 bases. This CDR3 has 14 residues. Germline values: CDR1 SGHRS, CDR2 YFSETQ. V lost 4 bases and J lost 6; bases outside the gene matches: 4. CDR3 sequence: CASSPSGRSNEQFF. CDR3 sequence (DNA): TGCGCCAGCAGCCCTAGCGGGAGAAGCAATGAGCAGTTCTTC.

Here the CDR3 reads CASGPDGGQNEQFF. The CDR3 DNA reads TGTGCCAGCGGTCCTGATGGGGGCCAGAATGAGCAGTTCTTC. This chain connects TRBV6-5 to TRBJ2-1; tentatively, D is TRBD1 (6 bases). The V gene lost 8 bases and the J gene lost 7 bases, with 18 bases spanning the gap. This CDR3 has 14 residues. The germline CDR1 and CDR2 sequences are MNHEY and SVGAGI.

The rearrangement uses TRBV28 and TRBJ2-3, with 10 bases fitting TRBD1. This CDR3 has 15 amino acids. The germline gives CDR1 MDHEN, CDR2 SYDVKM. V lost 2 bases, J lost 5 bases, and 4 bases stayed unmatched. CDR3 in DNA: TGTGCCAGCAGTTTAAGGGACAGGGGCAGAGATACGCAGTATTTT. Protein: CASSLRDRGRDTQYF. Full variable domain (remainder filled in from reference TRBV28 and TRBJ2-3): DVKVTQSSRYLVKRTGEKVFLECVQDMDHENMFWYRQDPGLGLRLIYFSYDVKMKEKGDIPEGYSVSREKKERFSLILESASTNQTSMYLCASSLRDRGRDTQYFGPGTRLTVL.

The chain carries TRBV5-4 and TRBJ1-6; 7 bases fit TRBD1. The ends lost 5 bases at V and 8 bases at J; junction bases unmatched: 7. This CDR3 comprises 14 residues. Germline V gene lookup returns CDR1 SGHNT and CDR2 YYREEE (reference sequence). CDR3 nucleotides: TGTGCCAGCAGGCCGACAGGGTTGGATTCACCCCTCCACTTT. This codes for CASRPTGLDSPLHF.

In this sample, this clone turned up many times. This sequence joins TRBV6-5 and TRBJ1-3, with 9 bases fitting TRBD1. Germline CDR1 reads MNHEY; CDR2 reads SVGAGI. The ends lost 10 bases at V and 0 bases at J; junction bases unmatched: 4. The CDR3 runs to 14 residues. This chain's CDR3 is CATRDRVSGNTIYF. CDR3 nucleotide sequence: TGTGCCACCCGGGACAGGGTCTCTGGAAACACCATATATTTT.

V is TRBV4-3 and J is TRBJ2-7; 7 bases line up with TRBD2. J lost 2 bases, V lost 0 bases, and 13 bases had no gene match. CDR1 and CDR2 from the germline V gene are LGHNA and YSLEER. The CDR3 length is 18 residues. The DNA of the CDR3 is TGCGCCAGCAGCCAAGATCGGATCTCAGCGGGAACCCCCTACGAGCAGTACTTC. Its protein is CASSQDRISAGTPYEQYF.

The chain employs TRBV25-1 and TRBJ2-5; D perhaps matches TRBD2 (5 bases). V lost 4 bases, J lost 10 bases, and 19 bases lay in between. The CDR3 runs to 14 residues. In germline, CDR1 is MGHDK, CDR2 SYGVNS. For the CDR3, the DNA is TGTGCCAGCAGTGGTGGAACTTTAGGAGAGGGCCAGTACTTC. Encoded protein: CASSGGTLGEGQYF.

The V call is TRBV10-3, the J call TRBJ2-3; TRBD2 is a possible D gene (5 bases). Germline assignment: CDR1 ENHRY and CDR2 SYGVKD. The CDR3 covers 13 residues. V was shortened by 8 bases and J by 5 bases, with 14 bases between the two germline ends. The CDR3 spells CAIGATSQDTQYF. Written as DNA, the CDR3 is TGTGCCATCGGCGCCACTAGTCAAGATACGCAGTATTTT.

DNA for the CDR3: TGCGCCAGCACGCCAGGCGAGTTCTATGGCTACACCTTC. This translates into CASTPGEFYGYTF. The chain recombines TRBV5-1 with TRBJ1-2, with no clear D. In germline, CDR1 is SGHRS, CDR2 YFSETQ. Trimming shortened V by 6 bases and J by 4 bases, and 13 bases separated the two germline ends. CDR3 length equals 13 residues.

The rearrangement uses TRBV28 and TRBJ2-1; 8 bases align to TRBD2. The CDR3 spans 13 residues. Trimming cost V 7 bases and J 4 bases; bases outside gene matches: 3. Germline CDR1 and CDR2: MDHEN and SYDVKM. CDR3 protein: CASTSGFYNEQFF. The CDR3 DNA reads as TGTGCCAGCACTAGCGGGTTTTACAATGAGCAGTTCTTC.

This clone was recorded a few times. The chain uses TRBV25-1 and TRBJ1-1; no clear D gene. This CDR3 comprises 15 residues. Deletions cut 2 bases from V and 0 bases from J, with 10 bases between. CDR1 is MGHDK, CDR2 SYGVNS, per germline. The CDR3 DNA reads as TGTGCCAGCAGTGAACTTAGGAGCATGAACACTGAAGCTTTCTTT. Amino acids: CASSELRSMNTEAFF.